Below, 25 T cell receptor beta chains from the same sample are listed, as sequenced in a study of tissue T cells after allogeneic stem cell transplantation. Time point described: mouse harvest day 7 after allogeneic transplant. Mouse grafts combined 10^7 T-cell-depleted bone marrow cells with 10^6 splenic CD5+ T cells. Using immunoSEQ multiplex PCR, the repertoire was profiled, and TCRdb retains in-frame clones only, with some absent. This sample has under 8,500 clones, with 45% to 50% found just once. The specimen was gut tissue. The origin of the receptors is a female BALB/c mouse given C57BL/6 T cells with graft-versus-host disease after an allogeneic hematopoietic cell transplant.

Details on this clone: Genes here carry mouse names. From the germline J gene comes the end of the CDR3, since the read stops 1 residue before it. V is TRBV19 and J is TRBJ2-7; the D is unclear. The germline V gene has CDR1 FNHDT and CDR2 SITEND (reference sequence). V was trimmed by 3 bases and J by 1 base, leaving 2 bases between them. The CDR3 extends over 11 amino acids. CDR3 protein: CASSKSYEQYF. Partial CDR3 DNA: TGTGCCAGCAGTAAGTCCTATGAACAGTAC.

As to this clone: The listed genes are named as in mouse. The CDR3 end falls 1 residue outside the read, so it is completed with the germline J gene. The chain carries TRBV23 and TRBJ2-4; the table's D call TRBD2 went unverified against the DNA. The CDR3 runs to 15 residues. Germline CDR1 is KGHTA and CDR2 is FQNQQP. CDR3 bases read: TGCTCCAGCAGTCAAACGGGACTGGGGGGAAACACCTTGTAC. This encodes CSSSQTGLGGNTLY. The whole CDR3 protein is CSSSQTGLGGNTLYF.

Turning to this clone: Genes here carry mouse names. The sequenced fragment ends 1 residue before the CDR3 boundary, so the rest is inferred from the germline J gene. The chain employs TRBV13-2 and TRBJ1-1; TRBD1 matches 10 bases. V shed 3 bases, J shed 1 base, and the junction held 3 bases outside the gene matches. Per germline, CDR1 NNHNN and CDR2 SYGAGS (reference sequence). This CDR3 contains 15 residues. The sequenced CDR3 bases are TGTGCCAGCGGTGCGACAGGGGGCGGAAACACAGAAGTCTTC. Its translation is CASGATGGGNTEVF. The full CDR3 protein reads CASGATGGGNTEVFF.

This clone was counted a single time. The genes are named according to mouse. The read halts 1 residue ahead of the CDR3 end, with the missing end drawn from the germline J gene. This chain connects TRBV26 to TRBJ2-5, with D possibly being TRBD1 (6 bases). CDR1 is KGHPV, CDR2 FQNQEV, per germline (reference sequence). V lost 6 bases, J lost 0 bases, and 7 bases lay in between. The CDR3 is 13 residues long. The part of the CDR3 DNA that was read is TGTGCCAGCAGAGGGACAAACCAAGACACCCAGTAC. The encoded protein is CASRGTNQDTQY. The CDR3, in full, reads CASRGTNQDTQYF.

As for this clone: The genes are named according to mouse. Incomplete CDR3 DNA: TGTGCCAGCAGAAGGGACTGGGGGGGTGCAGAAACGCTGTAT. It codes for CASRRDWGGAETLY. The entire CDR3 reads CASRRDWGGAETLYF. V is TRBV26 and J is TRBJ2-3; 12 nucleotides agree with TRBD2. The read ends 1 residue before the CDR3 terminus; that terminus is restored from the germline J gene. Trimming took 6 bases from V and 1 from J; bases not matched to a gene: 2. Germline V gene data show CDR1 as KGHPV and CDR2 as FQNQEV (reference sequence). The CDR3 covers 15 residues.

As for this clone: Gene names follow the mouse nomenclature. The missing CDR3 end, 1 residue past where the read stops, is filled in from the germline J gene. V is TRBV23 and J is TRBJ2-7; TRBD2 is taken as the D call from the table, unchecked against the DNA. Germline V gene sequence: CDR1 KGHTA, CDR2 FQNQQP. The CDR3 contains 14 residues. The sequenced CDR3 bases are TGCTCCAGCACCCCGACTGGGGGGGCCTATGAACAGTAC. It yields the protein CSSTPTGGAYEQY. The whole CDR3 reads CSSTPTGGAYEQYF.

On this clone itself: Gene names and germline refer to mouse. The read gets to within 1 residue of the CDR3 end, and the germline J gene fills in the rest. V is TRBV5 and J is TRBJ2-7; 8 bases map to TRBD2. This CDR3 contains 14 residues. With V trimmed by 0 bases and J by 4 bases, 2 bases remained unmatched. Germline V CDR1 and CDR2: LGHNA, YNLKQL (reference sequence). The chain's CDR3 is CASSQEMGGYEQYF. The sequenced CDR3 bases are TGTGCCAGCAGCCAAGAGATGGGGGGGTATGAACAGTAC.

On this clone: The listed genes are named as in mouse. The read comes to an end 1 residue before the CDR3 does, leaving the germline J gene to fill in the end. This sequence joins TRBV23 and TRBJ2-3; the listed D gene, TRBD2, was not tested against the DNA. The CDR3 has 13 amino acids. The germline V gene encodes CDR1 KGHTA and CDR2 FQNQQP. This CDR3 reads CSSSPGGGETLYF. CDR3 DNA (partial): TGCTCCAGCAGTCCCGGGGGGGGAGAAACGCTGTAT.

The table lists this clone with a few counts. The gene names here belong to mouse. The CDR3 extends 1 residue past the end of the read, so its final part is completed from the germline J gene. J is TRBJ1-1 and V is TRBV16; D unresolved. The length of the CDR3 is 15 residues. Trimming removed 4 bases at V and 0 bases at J, with 12 bases between. Per germline, CDR1 SGHSA and CDR2 FRNQAP. This CDR3 is CASSSGTTANTEVFF. The CDR3 DNA, read in part, is TGTGCAAGCAGCTCGGGCACAACTGCAAACACAGAAGTCTTC.

On this clone itself: Gene names follow the mouse nomenclature. The read ends 1 residue before the CDR3 terminus; that terminus is restored from the germline J gene. This chain connects TRBV26 to TRBJ1-1; D is ambiguous. The ends were cut back, 2 bases at V and 3 bases at J, with 4 bases in the middle. The CDR3 is made up of 12 amino acids. CDR1 is KGHPV, CDR2 FQNQEV, per germline (reference sequence). The CDR3 reads CASSLRDTEVFF. Incomplete CDR3 DNA: TGTGCCAGCAGTCTGAGGGACACAGAAGTCTTC.

Of note for this clone: The gene symbols are mouse symbols. Coverage ceases 1 residue before the CDR3 finishes, and the germline J gene fills in the end. V and J are TRBV5 and TRBJ2-3; D gene uncertain. Germline V CDR1 and CDR2: LGHNA, YNLKQL (reference sequence). The CDR3 runs to 13 residues. Between the trimmed V and J ends, which lost 3 bases and 0 bases, there was a span of 4 bases. CDR3 sequence reads: CASSHRSAETLYF. The DNA read from the CDR3 is TGTGCCAGCAGCCACCGGAGTGCAGAAACGCTGTAT.

As regards this clone: Gene names denote mouse genes. From the germline J gene comes the end of the CDR3, since the read stops 1 residue before it. This rearrangement joins TRBV26 to TRBJ2-7; 10 bases agree with TRBD2. The CDR3 length is 15 residues. Trimming at V came to 4 bases and at J to 0 bases, leaving 3 bases not matched to a gene. Germline CDR1 KGHPV, CDR2 FQNQEV (reference sequence). This chain's CDR3 is CASSPTGGGSYEQYF. The sequenced CDR3 bases are TGTGCCAGCAGTCCCACTGGGGGGGGCTCCTATGAACAGTAC.

This clone was found a few times. Gene names are the mouse ones. The CDR3 end lies 1 residue beyond the end of the read and is filled in from the germline J gene. The rearrangement links TRBV15 to TRBJ2-7; 10 bases align to TRBD2. CDR1 and CDR2 (germline): SGHND, FRSKSL. The CDR3 has 13 amino acids. V shed 6 bases, J shed 4 bases, and the junction held 3 bases outside the gene matches. This CDR3 is CASSWTGGYEQYF. The CDR3 DNA, read in part, is TGTGCCAGCAGCTGGACTGGGGGTTATGAACAGTAC.

Concerning this clone itself: Gene names follow the mouse nomenclature. The read ends 1 residue early relative to the CDR3; the germline J gene fills the gap. The rearrangement links TRBV12-2 to TRBJ2-5; the D gene could be TRBD1 or TRBD2 (6 bases each). Germline CDR1 and CDR2: SGHLS and HYDKME. The CDR3 is made up of 15 amino acids. V gave up 0 bases and J gave up 3 bases, with 12 bases separating them. The CDR3 sequence is CASSLVGASQDTQYF. The sequenced part of the CDR3 DNA is TGTGCCAGCTCTCTCGTGGGGGCGAGTCAAGACACCCAGTAC.

Note on this clone: Gene names denote mouse genes. The read finishes 1 residue shy of the CDR3 end, and the germline J gene is used to complete it. The J gene is TRBJ2-1, the V gene TRBV3; unclear D gene. The CDR3 totals 14 residues. Germline V gene sequence: CDR1 SNHLY, CDR2 FYNGKV (reference sequence). V shed 1 base and J shed 0 bases, with 4 bases lying between them. CDR3 DNA (partial): TGTGCCAGCAGCTTAGGCCCTAACTATGCTGAGCAGTTC. Its translation: CASSLGPNYAEQF. The entire CDR3 protein is CASSLGPNYAEQFF.

Concerning this clone itself: Genes here carry mouse names. The DNA ends 1 residue before the CDR3 does, and the rest of the CDR3 is filled in from the germline J gene. The chain links TRBV26 to TRBJ2-3, with D unresolved. Per germline, CDR1 KGHPV and CDR2 FQNQEV (reference sequence). Trimming took 2 bases from V and 1 from J, leaving 4 bases between them. This CDR3 comprises 13 residues. The DNA read from the CDR3 is TGTGCCAGCAGTCTGAACGGTGCAGAAACGCTGTAT. It yields the protein CASSLNGAETLY. The CDR3 in full is CASSLNGAETLYF.

Comment on this clone: The genes are named according to mouse. The CDR3 end falls 1 residue outside the read, so it is completed with the germline J gene. V usage is TRBV26 and J usage is TRBJ1-1; possible D gene TRBD1, 6 bases. This CDR3 is 13 amino acids long. CDR1 KGHPV and CDR2 FQNQEV come from the germline V gene (reference sequence). Trimming stripped 2 bases from V and 4 bases from J, with 8 bases between. The CDR3 spells CASSLRGSTEVFF. The DNA read from the CDR3 is TGTGCCAGCAGTCTGAGGGGGAGCACAGAAGTCTTC.

About this clone: The gene symbols are mouse symbols. The missing CDR3 end, 1 residue past where the read stops, is filled in from the germline J gene. The J gene is TRBJ1-4, the V gene TRBV23; the tabulated D call, TRBD1, remains unverified against the DNA. The CDR3 extends over 14 amino acids. Germline CDR1 KGHTA, CDR2 FQNQQP. The CDR3 reads CSSSRQISNERLFF. The covered CDR3 bases are TGCTCCAGCAGTCGACAGATTTCCAACGAAAGATTATTT.

As regards this clone: Gene names and germline match the mouse. The read finishes 1 residue shy of the CDR3 end, and the germline J gene is used to complete it. The chain couples TRBV26 to TRBJ1-2; the D is unclear. CDR3 length: 13 residues. Germline V gene sequence: CDR1 KGHPV, CDR2 FQNQEV (reference sequence). V lost 4 bases, J lost 0 bases, and 6 bases lay in between. CDR3 DNA, as far as it was read: TGTGCCAGCAGTCCGACAACAAACTCCGACTACACC. Encoded protein: CASSPTTNSDYT. The CDR3, in full, reads CASSPTTNSDYTF.

In this sample, this clone is medium-sized. Germline and genes here are mouse. The sequence runs out 1 residue before the end of the CDR3; the remainder is reconstructed from the germline J gene. The chain is built from TRBV19 and TRBJ2-7, with 12 positions matching TRBD1. The CDR3 is made up of 13 amino acids. CDR1 is FNHDT, CDR2 SITEND, per germline (reference sequence). V trimming: 3 bases; J trimming: 7 bases; junction bases outside the gene matches: 2. The part of the CDR3 DNA that was read is TGTGCCAGCAGTAGGGGACAGGGGGCCGAACAGTAC. It specifies CASSRGQGAEQY. The whole CDR3 protein reads CASSRGQGAEQYF. The full variable domain, its missing parts supplied by reference TRBV19 and TRBJ2-7, is GGIITQTPKFLIGQEGQKLTLKCQQNFNHDTMYWYRQDSGKGLRLIYYSITENDLQKGDLSEGYDASREKKSSFSLTVTSAQKNEMAVFLCASSRGQGAEQYFGPGTRLTVL.

On this clone: The genes are named according to mouse. The read ends 1 residue before the CDR3 terminus; that terminus is restored from the germline J gene. The genes are TRBV26 and TRBJ2-5, with 7 bases fitting TRBD2. The CDR3 covers 13 residues. The ends lost 6 bases at V and 0 bases at J; junction bases unmatched: 0. Germline V gene sequence: CDR1 KGHPV, CDR2 FQNQEV (reference sequence). Incomplete CDR3 DNA: TGTGCCAGCAGACTGGGGAACCAAGACACCCAGTAC. Translation gives CASRLGNQDTQY. The full-length CDR3 reads as CASRLGNQDTQYF. The whole variable domain, filled in from reference TRBV26 and TRBJ2-5, reads NSKVIQTPRYLVKGQGQKAKMRCIPEKGHPVVFWYQQNKNNEFKFLINFQNQEVLQQIDMTEKRFSAECPSNSPCSLEIQSSEAGDSALYLCASRLGNQDTQYFGPGTRLLVL.

With regard to this clone: Gene names refer to mouse genes. The read ends 1 residue shy of where the CDR3 ends; the end is completed using the germline J gene. This chain uses TRBV13-2 with TRBJ2-4; maybe TRBD1 (6 bases). Germline V gene sequence: CDR1 NNHNN, CDR2 SYGAGS (reference sequence). The CDR3 runs to 14 residues. Between the trimmed V and J ends, which lost 4 bases and 0 bases, there was a span of 9 bases. CDR3 DNA, as far as it was read: TGTGCCAGCGGTCGGGACATTAGTCAAAACACCTTGTAC. Protein sequence: CASGRDISQNTLY. The whole CDR3 protein is CASGRDISQNTLYF.

In regard to this clone: Gene names and germline refer to mouse. The DNA ends 1 residue before the CDR3 does, and the rest of the CDR3 is filled in from the germline J gene. The gene calls are TRBV26 and TRBJ2-2; 9 positions agree with TRBD1. J lost 3 bases, V lost 4 bases, and 6 bases had no gene match. CDR3 length: 16 amino acids. Germline values: CDR1 KGHPV, CDR2 FQNQEV (reference sequence). The CDR3 reads CASSPWDRADTGQLYF. CDR3 DNA, as far as it was read: TGTGCCAGCAGTCCATGGGACAGGGCGGACACCGGGCAGCTCTAC.

About this clone: Gene names are the mouse ones. Read sequence stops 1 residue before the CDR3 end, and the germline J gene provides the missing end. The gene calls are TRBV13-1 and TRBJ1-1; D uncertain. Trimming stripped 1 base from V and 5 bases from J, with 6 bases between. Germline CDR1 NSHNY, CDR2 SYGAGN. The CDR3 is made up of 12 amino acids. Incomplete CDR3 DNA: TGTGCCAGCAGTGATCTGCAAACAGAAGTCTTC. It translates to CASSDLQTEVF. The entire CDR3 protein is CASSDLQTEVFF.

Comments on this clone: The gene names given are mouse names. The CDR3 extends 1 residue past the end of the read, so its final part is completed from the germline J gene. This chain connects TRBV26 to TRBJ1-6; D gene ambiguous. TRBJ1-6 is marked as an open reading frame, function uncertain. In germline, CDR1 is KGHPV, CDR2 FQNQEV (reference sequence). V lost 4 bases and J 0 bases, leaving 10 bases between the germline ends. The CDR3 spans 16 residues. CDR3 loop: CASSPNRNSYNSPLYF. CDR3 bases read: TGTGCCAGCAGTCCCAACAGAAATTCCTATAATTCGCCCCTCTAC.